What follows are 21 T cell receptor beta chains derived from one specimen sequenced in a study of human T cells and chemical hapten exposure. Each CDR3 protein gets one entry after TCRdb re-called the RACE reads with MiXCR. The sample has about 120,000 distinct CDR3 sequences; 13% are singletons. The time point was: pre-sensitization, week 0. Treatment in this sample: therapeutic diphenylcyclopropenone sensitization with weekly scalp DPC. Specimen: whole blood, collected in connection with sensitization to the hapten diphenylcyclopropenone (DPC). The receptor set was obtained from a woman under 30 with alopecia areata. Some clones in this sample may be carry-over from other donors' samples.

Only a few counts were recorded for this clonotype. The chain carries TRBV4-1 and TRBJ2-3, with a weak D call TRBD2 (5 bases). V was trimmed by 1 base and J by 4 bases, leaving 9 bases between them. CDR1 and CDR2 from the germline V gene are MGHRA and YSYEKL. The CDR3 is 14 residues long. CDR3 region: CASSQGPGSDTQYF. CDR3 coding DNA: TGCGCCAGCAGCCAAGGTCCGGGGTCAGATACGCAGTATTTT.

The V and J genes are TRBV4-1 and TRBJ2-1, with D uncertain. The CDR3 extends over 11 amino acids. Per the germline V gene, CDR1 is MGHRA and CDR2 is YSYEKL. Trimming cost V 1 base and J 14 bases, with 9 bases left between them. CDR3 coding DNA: TGCGCCAGCAGCCAAGGACCCACCAAGTTCTTC. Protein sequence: CASSQGPTKFF.

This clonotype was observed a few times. CDR3: CASKTRGDPYNEQFF. The CDR3 DNA sequence: TGTGCCAGCAAGACGCGGGGGGACCCCTACAATGAGCAGTTCTTC. The chain has TRBV2 and TRBJ2-1; 8 bases are a match to TRBD2. V lost 7 bases, J lost 2 bases, and 7 bases stayed unmatched. In germline, CDR1 is SNHLY, CDR2 FYNNEI. This CDR3 has 15 residues.

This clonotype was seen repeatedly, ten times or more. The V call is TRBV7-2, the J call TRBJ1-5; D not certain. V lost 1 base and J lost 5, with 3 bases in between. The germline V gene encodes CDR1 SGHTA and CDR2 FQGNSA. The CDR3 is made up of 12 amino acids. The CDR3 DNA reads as TGTGCCAGCAGCTTAGGTCATCAGCCCCAGCATTTT. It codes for CASSLGHQPQHF.

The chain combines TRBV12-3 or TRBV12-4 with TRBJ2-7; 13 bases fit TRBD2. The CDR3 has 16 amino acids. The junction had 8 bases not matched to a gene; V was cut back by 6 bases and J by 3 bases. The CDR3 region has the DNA TGTGCCAGCAGCTTCGGGACTAGCGGGGATCGCTACGAGCAGTACTTC. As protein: CASSFGTSGDRYEQYF.

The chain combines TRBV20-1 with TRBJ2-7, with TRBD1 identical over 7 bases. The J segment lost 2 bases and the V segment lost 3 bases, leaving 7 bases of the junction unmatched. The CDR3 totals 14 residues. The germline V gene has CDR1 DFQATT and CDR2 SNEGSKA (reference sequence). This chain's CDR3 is CSASKGQRPYEQYF. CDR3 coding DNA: TGCAGTGCTAGTAAGGGACAGCGACCCTACGAGCAGTACTTC.

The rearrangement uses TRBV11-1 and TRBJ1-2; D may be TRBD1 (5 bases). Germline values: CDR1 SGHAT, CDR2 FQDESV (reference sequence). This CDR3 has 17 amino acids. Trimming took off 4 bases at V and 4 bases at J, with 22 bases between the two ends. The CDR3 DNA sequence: TGTGCCAGCAGCTCCAAAGGGGATCGGCGGGCCTCCTATGGCTACACCTTC. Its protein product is CASSSKGDRRASYGYTF.

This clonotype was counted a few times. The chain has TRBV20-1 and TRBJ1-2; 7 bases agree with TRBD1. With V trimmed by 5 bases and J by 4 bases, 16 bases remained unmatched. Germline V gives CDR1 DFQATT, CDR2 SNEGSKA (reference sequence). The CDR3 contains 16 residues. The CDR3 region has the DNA TGCAGTGCTCTTACGCCGGGCGCCGGGACAGCCTATGGCTACACCTTC. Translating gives CSALTPGAGTAYGYTF.

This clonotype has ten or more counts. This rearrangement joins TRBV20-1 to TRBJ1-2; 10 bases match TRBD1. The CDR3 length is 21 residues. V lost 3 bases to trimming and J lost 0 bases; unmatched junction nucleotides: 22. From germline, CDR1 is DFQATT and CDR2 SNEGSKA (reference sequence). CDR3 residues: CSASVLAGQGVLGPANYGYTF. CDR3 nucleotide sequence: TGCAGTGCTAGTGTCTTAGCCGGACAGGGGGTTTTGGGGCCAGCTAACTATGGCTACACCTTC.

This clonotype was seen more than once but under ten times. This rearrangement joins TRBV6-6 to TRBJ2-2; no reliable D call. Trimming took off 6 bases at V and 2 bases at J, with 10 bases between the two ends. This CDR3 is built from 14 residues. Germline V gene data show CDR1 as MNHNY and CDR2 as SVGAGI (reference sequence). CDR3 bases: TGTGCCAGCAGCCAAACAGAAAACACCGGGGAGCTGTTTTTT. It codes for CASSQTENTGELFF.

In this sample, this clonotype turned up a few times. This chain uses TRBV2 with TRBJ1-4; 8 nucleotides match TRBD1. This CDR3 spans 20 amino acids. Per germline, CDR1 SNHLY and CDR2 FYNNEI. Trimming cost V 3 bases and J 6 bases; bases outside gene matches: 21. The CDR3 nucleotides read TGTGCCAGCAGTGAGGATCAGCCCGGACAGGGAATCATGCGCGATGAAAAACTGTTTTTT. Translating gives CASSEDQPGQGIMRDEKLFF.

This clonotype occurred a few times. The CDR3 region is CASSYDGRGADTQYF. The CDR3, as DNA: TGTGCCAGCAGTTACGATGGCAGGGGTGCAGATACGCAGTATTTT. The gene calls are TRBV6-5 and TRBJ2-3; D is perhaps TRBD1 (6 bases). Germline V gene sequence: CDR1 MNHEY, CDR2 SVGAGI. The CDR3 has 15 residues. Trimming left V 2 bases short and J 4 bases short, with 13 bases between.

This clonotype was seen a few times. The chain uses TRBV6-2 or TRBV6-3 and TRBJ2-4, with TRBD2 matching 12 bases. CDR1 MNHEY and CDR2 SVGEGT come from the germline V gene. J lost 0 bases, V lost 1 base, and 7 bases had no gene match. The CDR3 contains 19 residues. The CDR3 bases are TGTGCCAGCAGTTACTTGGCGACTAGCGGGGGACTAGCCAAAAACATTCAGTACTTC. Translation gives CASSYLATSGGLAKNIQYF.

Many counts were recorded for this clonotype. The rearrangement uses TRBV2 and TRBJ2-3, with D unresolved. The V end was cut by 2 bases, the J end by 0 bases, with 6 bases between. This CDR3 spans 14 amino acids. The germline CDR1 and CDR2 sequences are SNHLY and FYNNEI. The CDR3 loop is CASSELESTDTQYF. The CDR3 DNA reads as TGTGCCAGCAGTGAACTAGAAAGCACAGATACGCAGTATTTT.

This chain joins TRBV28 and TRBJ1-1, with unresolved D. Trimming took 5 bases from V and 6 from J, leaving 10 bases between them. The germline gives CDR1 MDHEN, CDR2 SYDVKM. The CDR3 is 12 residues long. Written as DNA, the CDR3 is TGTGCCAGCAGTCCACAGCCTCCTGAAGCTTTCTTT. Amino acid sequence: CASSPQPPEAFF.

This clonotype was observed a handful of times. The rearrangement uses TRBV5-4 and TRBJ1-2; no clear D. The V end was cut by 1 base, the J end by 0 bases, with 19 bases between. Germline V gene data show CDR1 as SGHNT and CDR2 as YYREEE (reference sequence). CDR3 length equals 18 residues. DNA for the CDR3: TGTGCCAGCAGCTTGCCCCCCCCCGAGGACCATGCTAACTATGGCTACACCTTC. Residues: CASSLPPPEDHANYGYTF.

The CDR3 sequence is CASSYSSRGFSPLHF. CDR3 bases: TGTGCCAGCAGTTACTCGAGTCGTGGGTTTTCACCCCTCCACTTT. The chain is built from TRBV6-5 and TRBJ1-6; D unresolved. Germline values: CDR1 MNHEY, CDR2 SVGAGI. The ends were cut back, 0 bases at V and 9 bases at J, with 12 bases in the middle. CDR3 length: 15 amino acids.

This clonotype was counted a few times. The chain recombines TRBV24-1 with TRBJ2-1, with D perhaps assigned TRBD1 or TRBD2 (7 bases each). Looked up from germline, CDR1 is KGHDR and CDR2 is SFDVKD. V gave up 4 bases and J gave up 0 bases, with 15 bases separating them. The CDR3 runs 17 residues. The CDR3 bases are TGTGCCACCAGTGAATCAGGGGGAGGGAGCTCCTACAATGAGCAGTTCTTC. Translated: CATSESGGGSSYNEQFF.

The CDR3 sequence is CASSPLAVTDTQYF. CDR3 coding DNA: TGTGCCAGCAGCCCCCTCGCAGTCACAGATACGCAGTATTTT. The gene calls are TRBV7-6 and TRBJ2-3; D is unresolved. V shed 5 bases and J shed 2 bases, with 11 bases lying between them. The CDR3 spans 14 residues. Germline CDR1 reads SGHVS; CDR2 reads FNYEAQ.

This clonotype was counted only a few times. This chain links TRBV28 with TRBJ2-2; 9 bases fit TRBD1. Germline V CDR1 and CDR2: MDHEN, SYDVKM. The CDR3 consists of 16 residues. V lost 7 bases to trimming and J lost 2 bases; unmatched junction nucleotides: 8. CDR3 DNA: TGTGCCAGCACTCCAACGGGACAGGGCAACACCGGGGAGCTGTTTTTT. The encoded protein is CASTPTGQGNTGELFF. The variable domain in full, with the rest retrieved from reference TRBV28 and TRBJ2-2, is DVKVTQSSRYLVKRTGEKVFLECVQDMDHENMFWYRQDPGLGLRLIYFSYDVKMKEKGDIPEGYSVSREKKERFSLILESASTNQTSMYLCASTPTGQGNTGELFFGEGSRLTVL.

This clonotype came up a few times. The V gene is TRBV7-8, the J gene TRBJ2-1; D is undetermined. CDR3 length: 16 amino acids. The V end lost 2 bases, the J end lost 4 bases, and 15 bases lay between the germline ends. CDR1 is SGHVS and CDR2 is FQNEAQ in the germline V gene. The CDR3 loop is CASSLPRTPSYNEQFF. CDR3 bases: TGTGCCAGCAGCTTACCTCGGACGCCATCTTACAATGAGCAGTTCTTC.